This T cell receptor beta chain was identified in a study of CXCR3-negative and CXCR3-positive naive CD8 T cells (dated by TCRdb to about 2019). A note on the overall study: About 150 million TRB reads were obtained in total, roughly 1.5 +/- 0.3 million reads per library. The TRBV-TRBJ cluster analysis covered naive subsets from a handful of donors and memory cells from 3 donors. Diversity and physicochemical repertoire analyses were performed on about 12 donors pooled from two independent experiments.

Sequenced using a NextSeq 550. The Human TCR Profiling Kit (MiLaboratory) was used to prepare UMI-labeled 5' RACE TRB cDNA libraries. cDNA synthesis used the entire amount of extracted RNA, and PCR amplification then used the entire amount of cDNA produced. Libraries were prepared in parallel using an identical number of PCR cycles. The study's processing was this. MIGEC and MiXCR extracted about 53,000 +/- 10,000 unique UMI-labeled TRB cDNA molecules per library, requiring at least two reads per UMI. Each library averaged about 40,000 +/- 10,000 functional in-frame TRB CDR3 nucleotide clonotypes without stop codons. After downsampling to 5000 UMI-labeled TRB molecules per sample, diversity metrics such as normalized Shannon-Wiener and Chao1 were calculated in VDJtools. VDJtools was used to calculate clonotype-size-weighted physicochemical properties of the central five CDR3 residues, namely interaction energy, strength, volume and Kidera factor 4. TCRdb reprocessed the public reads and reports one entry per CDR3 protein sequence, without DNA. The V and J calls and clone size come from TCRdb's table, not from the authors' own analysis. The sample's records list some 150,000 distinct CDR3 sequences. The ten largest clones represent 0.41% of the sample.

For this clonotype: The antigen it binds to is not known.

Broader findings and caveats from the paper: Freshly isolated PBMCs were used for most assays because CXCR3 expression partially decreased after cryopreservation. Surface CD5, linked to self-reactivity in mice, was comparable between naive subsets; TCR interaction strength was therefore also inferred from TRB CDR3 physicochemical properties. Both naive subsets had comparably high repertoire diversity, while memory CD8+ T cells had much lower repertoire diversity. Similar TRBV-TRBJ usage was shown by naive CXCR3-negative and CXCR3-positive cells from the same donor, whereas distinct patterns were shown by memory cells. Compared with CXCR3-negative naive cells, CXCR3-positive naive cells had TRB CDR3s with higher hydrophobicity (lower Kidera factor 4), lower energy, and higher strength and volume indices.

Each CD8+ T cell subset was flow-sorted in triplicate, with fewer than 350,000 cells per subset placed directly into RLT lysis buffer. To exclude memory contaminants, naive CD8+ T cells were stringently defined as CD45RO-CCR7+CD27+CD95-. Peripheral blood mononuclear cells were isolated from buffy coats using standard density gradient centrifugation. A FACSAria III was used to flow-sort naive CD8+ T cells into CXCR3-negative and CXCR3-positive populations. Total RNA was extracted from sorted cells with an RNeasy Mini Kit. This receptor was taken from a human donor in good health. Some clones in this sample may be carry-over from other donors' samples. The specimen was naive CXCR3+ CD8+ T cells from blood. Taken with the paper, the label for cell subset or site translates to: CD45RO-CCR7+CD27+CD95- naive CD8+ T cells expressing CXCR3 (TNR3+).

The CDR3 here reads CASSLGVRGSYNEQFF. The rearrangement combines TRBV5-1 with TRBJ2-1. CDR1 and CDR2, looked up from the germline V gene, are SGHRS and YFSETQ. The CDR3, from cysteine to phenylalanine, totals 16 residues. No nucleotide data were recorded.